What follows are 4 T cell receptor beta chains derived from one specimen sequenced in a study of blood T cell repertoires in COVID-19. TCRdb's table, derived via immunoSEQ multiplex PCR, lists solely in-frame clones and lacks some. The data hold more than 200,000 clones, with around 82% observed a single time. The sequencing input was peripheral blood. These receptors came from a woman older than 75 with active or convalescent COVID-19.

In DNA, the CDR3 is TGTGCCAGCAGTGAACAGGGGCGTAATTCACCCCTCCACTTT. This gives the protein CASSEQGRNSPLHF. The rearrangement links TRBV6-1 to TRBJ1-6; D is perhaps TRBD1 (6 bases). V lost 2 bases and J lost 6, with 8 bases in between. Germline values: CDR1 MNHNS, CDR2 SASEGT. The CDR3 extends over 14 amino acids.

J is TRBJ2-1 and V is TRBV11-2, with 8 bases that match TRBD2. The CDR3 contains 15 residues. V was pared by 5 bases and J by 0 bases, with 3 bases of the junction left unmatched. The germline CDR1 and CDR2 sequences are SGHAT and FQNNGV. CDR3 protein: CASSLGRASYNEQFF. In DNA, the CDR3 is TGTGCCAGCAGCCTCGGGAGGGCCTCCTACAATGAGCAGTTCTTC.

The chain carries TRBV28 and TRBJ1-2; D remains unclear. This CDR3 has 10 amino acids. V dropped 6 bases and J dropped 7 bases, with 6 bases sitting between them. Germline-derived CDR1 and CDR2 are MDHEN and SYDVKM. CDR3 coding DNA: TGTGCCAGCAGGGAGGGTGGCTACACCTTC. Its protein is CASREGGYTF.

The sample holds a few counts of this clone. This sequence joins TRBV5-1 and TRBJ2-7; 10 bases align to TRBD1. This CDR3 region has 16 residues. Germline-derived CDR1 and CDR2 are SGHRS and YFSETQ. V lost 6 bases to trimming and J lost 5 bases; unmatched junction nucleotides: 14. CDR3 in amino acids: CASNELRDRGIHEQYF. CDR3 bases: TGCGCCAGCAATGAGTTACGGGACAGGGGTATCCACGAGCAGTACTTC.